Below are 28 T cell receptor beta chains sequenced from a single sample in a study of blood T cells in healthy people across ages. Alongside a J-beta primer mix, a sample-barcoded 5' primer served in a second PCR lasting about 6 to 12 cycles. TCRdb used MiXCR to reprocess the 5' RACE reads, holding one entry per CDR3 protein. Of roughly 1.6 million distinct CDR3 sequences in the sample, about 31% were seen once. Input material: blood. These receptors were taken from a woman under 40 in good health.

This clonotype has only one observation. The chain is built from TRBV19 and TRBJ1-2; possible D gene TRBD1, 5 bases. Trimming cost V 5 bases and J 5 bases, with 12 bases left between them. The germline V gene encodes CDR1 LNHDA and CDR2 SQIVND (reference sequence). This CDR3 region has 13 residues. CDR3 nucleotide sequence: TGTGCCAGTAGTTTTACGACAGAGTATGGCTACACCTTC. It is translated as CASSFTTEYGYTF. The entire variable domain, with the rest obtained from reference TRBV19 and TRBJ1-2, is as follows: DGGITQSPKYLFRKEGQNVTLSCEQNLNHDAMYWYRQDPGQGLRLIYYSQIVNDFQKGDIAEGYSVSREKKESFPLTVTSAQKNPTAFYLCASSFTTEYGYTFGSGTRLTVV.

The chain uses TRBV7-6 and TRBJ2-5; TRBD1 agrees at 8 bases. Germline CDR1 reads SGHVS; CDR2 reads FNYEAQ. The CDR3 has 17 residues. Trimming removed 1 base from V and 2 bases from J; junction bases left unmatched: 9. The CDR3 sequence: CASSLGAGTGSQETQYF. The CDR3 DNA is TGTGCCAGCAGCTTAGGTGCCGGGACAGGATCACAAGAGACCCAGTACTTC. The full variable domain, its missing parts supplied by reference TRBV7-6 and TRBJ2-5, is GAGVSQSPRYKVTKRGQDVALRCDPISGHVSLYWYRQALGQGPEFLTYFNYEAQQDKSGLPNDRFSAERPEGSISTLTIQRTEQRDSAMYRCASSLGAGTGSQETQYFGPGTRLLVL.

Notes on this clonotype: In this CDR3 the conserved last residue, phenylalanine or tryptophan, is missing, so a read error is likely. This chain joins TRBV7-3 and TRBJ2-1, with 8 bases aligning to TRBD2. Germline V lookup: CDR1 SGHTA, CDR2 FQGTGA. V shed 0 bases and J 8 bases; nucleotides not matched to a gene: 3. The CDR3 is made up of 14 amino acids. CDR3 loop: CASSLTGGADEQFL. The CDR3 DNA sequence: TGTGCCAGCAGCTTAACCGGGGGGGCCGATGAGCAGTTCCTC.

J is TRBJ2-6 and V is TRBV20-1; D is unclear. Germline CDR1 reads DFQATT; CDR2 reads SNEGSKA (reference sequence). The CDR3 is 15 residues long. V shed 0 bases and J shed 0 bases, with 6 bases lying between them. DNA of the CDR3: TGCAGTGCTAGAGATGGACGCTCTGGGGCCAACGTCCTGACTTTC. Amino acid sequence: CSARDGRSGANVLTF.

This clonotype has just a few counts. CDR3 loop: CASSEGRGGTDEQFF. CDR3 nucleotides: TGTGCCAGCAGCGAAGGACGGGGGGGGACGGATGAGCAGTTCTTC. J is TRBJ2-1 and V is TRBV7-3; the match to TRBD2 covers 8 bases. The germline gives CDR1 SGHTA, CDR2 FQGTGA. V shed 5 bases, J shed 8 bases, and the junction held 11 bases outside the gene matches. There are 15 residues in the CDR3.

This sequence joins TRBV20-1 and TRBJ1-1, with D possibly TRBD1 on 5 matching bases. The CDR3 spans 13 residues. The V gene lost 3 bases and the J gene lost 6 bases, with 14 bases spanning the gap. The germline V gene has CDR1 DFQATT and CDR2 SNEGSKA (reference sequence). The CDR3: CSASPGVGAEAFF. In DNA form, the CDR3 reads TGCAGTGCTAGCCCGGGGGTTGGTGCTGAAGCTTTCTTT.

This chain uses TRBV28 with TRBJ1-4; tentative D call: TRBD1 (5 bases). Germline V lookup: CDR1 MDHEN, CDR2 SYDVKM. The CDR3 length is 15 residues. Trimming left V 3 bases short and J 4 bases short, with 12 bases between. CDR3 loop: CASSLSTDFNEKLFF. For the CDR3, the DNA is TGTGCCAGCAGTTTGTCGACAGACTTTAATGAAAAACTGTTTTTT. The full variable domain, rest sourced from reference TRBV28 and TRBJ1-4, is DVKVTQSSRYLVKRTGEKVFLECVQDMDHENMFWYRQDPGLGLRLIYFSYDVKMKEKGDIPEGYSVSREKKERFSLILESASTNQTSMYLCASSLSTDFNEKLFFGSGTQLSVL.

This rearrangement joins TRBV11-1 to TRBJ2-5; 8 bases are shared with TRBD1. Per germline, CDR1 SGHAT and CDR2 FQDESV (reference sequence). The CDR3 runs 15 residues. V was pared by 5 bases and J by 2 bases, with 7 bases of the junction left unmatched. The CDR3 loop reads CASSIGTGPQETQYF. CDR3 coding DNA: TGTGCCAGCAGCATCGGGACAGGTCCACAAGAGACCCAGTACTTC.

This chain links TRBV4-1 with TRBJ1-2; 7 bases fit TRBD1. The CDR3 is 15 residues long. Germline V gene sequence: CDR1 MGHRA, CDR2 YSYEKL. V dropped 0 bases and J dropped 6; count of bases not matched to a gene: 7. CDR3 nucleotide sequence: TGCGCCAGCAGCCAAGAGGAGGGGGCGCGTAATGGCTACACCTTC. Its translation: CASSQEEGARNGYTF.

This clonotype occurred a few times. The rearrangement joins TRBV7-9 to TRBJ2-1, with 13 bases identical to TRBD2. Per the germline V gene, CDR1 is SEHNR and CDR2 is FQNEAQ (reference sequence). V was pared by 4 bases and J by 3 bases, with 6 bases of the junction left unmatched. The CDR3 runs 17 residues. As DNA, the CDR3 is TGTGCCAGCAGCTCCACCGGGACTAGCGGGATCTACAATGAGCAGTTCTTC. Protein: CASSSTGTSGIYNEQFF.

The gene calls are TRBV21-1 and TRBJ1-4. TRBV21-1 is a pseudogene. CDR3 size: 18 residues. CDR3 nucleotide sequence: TGTGCCAGCAGCAAAAAGACTCTAGGGAAACGGACTAATGAAAAACTGTTTTTT. This sequence encodes CASSKKTLGKRTNEKLFF.

This sequence joins TRBV6-5 and TRBJ2-3, with a weak D call TRBD2 (5 bases). The CDR3 has 12 residues. V dropped 7 bases and J dropped 2 bases, with 7 bases sitting between them. Germline V lookup: CDR1 MNHEY, CDR2 SVGAGI. Here the CDR3 DNA reads TGTGCCAGCATCGGGGACACAGATACGCAGTATTTT. Protein: CASIGDTDTQYF.

This clonotype was counted once. The V gene is TRBV28, the J gene TRBJ1-4; tentatively, D is TRBD1 (5 bases). V gave up 5 bases and J gave up 6 bases, with 16 bases separating them. Per germline, CDR1 MDHEN and CDR2 SYDVKM. CDR3 length: 15 residues. The CDR3 loop reads CASSPIAGVDEKLFF. CDR3 in DNA: TGTGCCAGCAGTCCCATAGCGGGGGTCGATGAAAAACTGTTTTTT.

This clonotype has only a few counts. The chain has TRBV4-1 and TRBJ2-3; the D gene could be TRBD1 or TRBD2 (7 bases each). The V gene's germline CDR1 is MGHRA and CDR2 YSYEKL. Trimming removed 4 bases from V and 5 bases from J, with 19 bases in between. The CDR3 contains 16 residues. As DNA, the CDR3 is TGCGCCAGCAGCCTCCGACAGGGAGGGTTAGGAGATACGCAGTATTTT. Protein sequence: CASSLRQGGLGDTQYF.

This clonotype was counted between two and nine times. This chain connects TRBV20-1 to TRBJ2-3; 11 bases align to TRBD2. Per germline, CDR1 DFQATT and CDR2 SNEGSKA (reference sequence). V was pared by 6 bases and J by 2 bases, with 10 bases of the junction left unmatched. CDR3 length equals 16 residues. The CDR3 DNA reads TGCAGTGCCCAACCCCGGACTAGCGGGCTCACAGATACGCAGTATTTT. This sequence encodes CSAQPRTSGLTDTQYF.

About this clonotype itself: An end of the junction differs from the germline gene, which may be a read error. The chain employs TRBV7-2 and TRBJ1-2, with TRBD1 matching 7 bases. This CDR3 contains 14 residues. Germline values: CDR1 SGHTA, CDR2 FQGNSA. CDR3 sequence: CACSFGRGLYGYTF. CDR3 nucleotide sequence: TGTGCCTGCAGCTTCGGAAGGGGGCTCTATGGCTACACCTTC.

The chain is built from TRBV10-3 and TRBJ1-3, with D uncertain. V lost 10 bases and J 1 base, leaving 11 bases between the germline ends. Germline V gene data show CDR1 as ENHRY and CDR2 as SYGVKD. The CDR3 runs 13 residues. CDR3 sequence (DNA): TGTGCCACAAATCCCGGATCTGGAAACACCATATATTTT. Translated: CATNPGSGNTIYF.

This clonotype was detected ten times or more. The V gene is TRBV7-3, the J gene TRBJ1-5; D unresolved. Germline CDR1 is SGHTA and CDR2 is FQGTGA. CDR3 size: 14 residues. V was cut by 6 bases and J by 10 bases, with 19 bases left in between. The CDR3 sequence: CASRRMGYRTPQHF. For the CDR3, the DNA is TGTGCCAGCAGAAGGATGGGGTACCGGACTCCCCAGCATTTT.

This clonotype was detected only a few times. This chain uses TRBV9 with TRBJ1-2; D unresolved. This CDR3 contains 13 residues. The V end lost 3 bases, the J end lost 4 bases, and 10 bases lay between the germline ends. CDR1 SGDLS and CDR2 YYNGEE come from the germline V gene. This chain's CDR3 is CASSAGLGYGYTF. The CDR3 DNA is TGTGCCAGCAGCGCAGGACTCGGCTATGGCTACACCTTC.

The chain combines TRBV6-1 with TRBJ1-1; D call uncertain. The CDR3 runs 17 residues. Germline V gives CDR1 MNHNS, CDR2 SASEGT. Trimming stripped 1 base from V and 3 bases from J, with 18 bases between. CDR3 nucleotide sequence: TGTGCCAGCAGTGAAGGGGGATTTGGGCGATGGTACACTGAAGCTTTCTTT. Translation gives CASSEGGFGRWYTEAFF.

The chain is built from TRBV20-1 and TRBJ2-7; 8 bases agree with TRBD1. CDR1 DFQATT and CDR2 SNEGSKA come from the germline V gene (reference sequence). This CDR3 region has 15 residues. J gave up 3 bases and V 6 bases, and 13 bases lay outside the gene matches. In DNA form, the CDR3 reads TGCAGTGCCCTGATTTTTGGACAGGGACTCTACGAGCAGTACTTC. The encoded protein is CSALIFGQGLYEQYF.

The CDR3 reads CASRSTTGTGELFF. The CDR3 DNA is TGCGCCAGCAGGTCGACAACCGGCACCGGGGAGCTGTTTTTT. The V gene is TRBV5-1, the J gene TRBJ2-2; D gene unclear. Germline CDR1 reads SGHRS; CDR2 reads YFSETQ. This CDR3 is built from 14 residues. The V and J ends lost 5 bases and 4 bases respectively, with 12 bases between them.

The CDR3 DNA is TGCGCCAGCGACAGGGGCCCCAGCACAGATACGCAGTATTTT. Translating gives CASDRGPSTDTQYF. The chain couples TRBV5-1 to TRBJ2-3; 8 nucleotides line up with TRBD1. The CDR3 spans 14 residues. Looked up from germline, CDR1 is SGHRS and CDR2 is YFSETQ. V was pared by 7 bases and J by 0 bases, with 4 bases of the junction left unmatched.

The chain couples TRBV20-1 to TRBJ2-7; D unresolved. Trimming cost V 3 bases and J 1 base, with 7 bases left between them. CDR3 length: 12 residues. Germline CDR1 DFQATT, CDR2 SNEGSKA (reference sequence). The CDR3 spells CSASSESYEQYF. The DNA of the CDR3 is TGCAGTGCTAGTTCGGAATCCTACGAGCAGTACTTC.

Concerning this clonotype itself: At one end the junction does not follow the germline gene, possibly because of a read error. Here the CDR3 reads CATIRDRRPTVGDTEAFF. CDR3 sequence (DNA): TGTGCCACCATCAGAGATCGACGTCCGACGGTGGGGGACACTGAAGCTTTCTTT. The gene calls are TRBV15 and TRBJ1-1; tentatively, D is TRBD1 (5 bases). The CDR3 totals 18 residues. Germline V gene sequence: CDR1 LNHNV, CDR2 YYDKDF (reference sequence). Based on the CDR3 plus reference TRBV15 and TRBJ1-1, the full variable domain is DAMVIQNPRYQVTQFGKPVTLSCSQTLNHNVMYWYQQKSSQAPKLLFHYYDKDFNNEADTPDNFQSRRPNTSFCFLDIRSPGLGDTAMYLCATIRDRRPTVGDTEAFFGQGTRLTVV.

The CDR3 loop is CASRSRGRGDTQYF. CDR3 DNA: TGTGCCAGCAGAAGCCGGGGCCGAGGCGATACGCAGTATTTT. This rearrangement joins TRBV2 to TRBJ2-3, with D possibly called TRBD1 or TRBD2 (5 bases each). This CDR3 region has 14 residues. V was shortened by 6 bases and J by 6 bases, with 16 bases between the two germline ends. The germline CDR1 and CDR2 sequences are SNHLY and FYNNEI.

This chain links TRBV5-1 with TRBJ2-1, with D perhaps given as TRBD1 or TRBD2 (5 bases each). This CDR3 spans 15 amino acids. Trimming removed 3 bases at V and 0 bases at J, with 10 bases between. Germline V gene sequence: CDR1 SGHRS, CDR2 YFSETQ. The DNA for the CDR3 is TGCGCCAGCAGCTCCGAGGGACCCTCCTACAATGAGCAGTTCTTC. Translated, it gives CASSSEGPSYNEQFF. The variable domain in full, with the rest retrieved from reference TRBV5-1 and TRBJ2-1, is KAGVTQTPRYLIKTRGQQVTLSCSPISGHRSVSWYQQTPGQGLQFLFEYFSETQRNKGNFPGRFSGRQFSNSRSEMNVSTLELGDSALYLCASSSEGPSYNEQFFGPGTRLTVL.

This clonotype has more than one count but fewer than ten. The V and J genes are TRBV21-1 and TRBJ1-2. TRBV21-1 is recorded as a pseudogene. The CDR3 contains 17 residues. CDR3: CASSKSSHVANDYGYTF. CDR3 nucleotides: TGTGCCAGCAGCAAATCTTCGCACGTGGCAAACGACTATGGCTACACCTTC.